This TCR beta chain was captured in a study of T-cell memory formation after mild COVID-19. General observations from the study: Specificity for SARS-CoV-2 was not confirmed among the second-wave clones peaking on day 37. Shrinking CD4+ clones resided mostly in CM and EM, and CD8+ ones in EMRA.

Turning to this clonotype: Its cognate antigen is unknown.

Per the germline V gene, CDR1 is SQVTM and CDR2 is ANQGSEA. The CDR3 has 11 amino acids. V was cut by 4 bases and J by 2 bases, with 5 bases left in between. TCRdb passed the 5' RACE reads through MiXCR, listing each CDR3 protein once. The data hold about 470,000 distinct CDR3 sequences, with nearly 25% observed a single time. This TCR derives from an adult woman who had mild COVID-19 (a few samples of this study predate the infection). Cell type and time point are not known. What was sequenced was PBMCs or a T cell subset sorted from them (not recorded which). The chain employs TRBV29-1 and TRBJ1-2; no definite D call. CDR3 in DNA: TGCAGCGTTGGGGAAAACTATGGCTACACCTTC. It is translated as CSVGENYGYTF.